A selection of T cell receptor beta chains follows, all from one sample in a study of T-cell reconstitution after alpha-beta-depleted transplantation in children. One entry per CDR3 protein results from TCRdb running MiXCR on the PCR reads. This table holds more than 300,000 distinct CDR3 sequences, about 16% found once. Sequenced material: PBMCs, mostly from graft donor cells, taken 360 days after TCRalphabeta/CD19-depleted stem cell transplant. These receptors were obtained from a male patient aged 2 to 9 who had a stem cell transplant for acute lymphoblastic leukemia, so the T cells may come from the graft donor. Each CDR3 is given with its conserved first and last residue. Part of the rows lack a size; the others show once, few, many or a class for expanded clones.

TRBV20-1	TRBJ2-5	-	CSARVGVETQYF
TRBV19	TRBJ2-1	few	CASSIVGGYNEQFF
TRBV10-3	TRBJ2-3	few	CAISESASGRTGDTQYF
TRBV11-1	TRBJ2-2	-	CASSLVGVASGSNTGELFF
TRBV11-1	TRBJ2-7	few	CASSRQGLAGGRAYEQYF
TRBV4-1	TRBJ2-1	few	CASSQEAQAYNEQFF
TRBV4-1	TRBJ1-4	few	CASSPLGQRAEKLFF
TRBV9	TRBJ1-2	-	CASSISPGTLTSYTF
TRBV11-2	TRBJ2-7	few	CASSLDRFYEQYF
TRBV5-1	TRBJ2-7	few	CASSLGDRESPYEQYF
TRBV5-1	TRBJ2-1	many	CASSPTSGVYNEQFF
TRBV24-1	TRBJ2-1	-	CATSDSRYNEQFF
TRBV7-2	TRBJ2-7	-	CASSFFLDSYEQYF
TRBV5-1	TRBJ2-1	few	CASSLGPISPNEQFF
TRBV29-1	TRBJ2-2	few	CSVEGQGASGELFF
TRBV12-3/TRBV12-4	TRBJ1-2	few	CASSLKGRVGYTF
TRBV25-1	TRBJ1-2	few	CASSETGHGYTF
TRBV20-1	TRBJ1-1	few	CSASKPGGDTEAFF
TRBV20-1	TRBJ2-2	-	CSANVGGGGYTGELFF
TRBV5-1	TRBJ2-7	few	CASRSTLLTGNEQYF
TRBV7-8	TRBJ2-6	few	CASSSLRGQVFLSGANVLTF
TRBV6-5	TRBJ1-1	few	CASSYSTPGGNTEAFF
TRBV12-3/TRBV12-4	TRBJ1-5	-	CASSLARRHQPQHF
TRBV3-1	TRBJ2-7	few	CASSQGGSWSYEQYF
TRBV4-2	TRBJ2-2	-	CASSQVGSGSATGELFF
TRBV4-1	TRBJ2-7	-	CASSQGHPRFRYEQYF
TRBV7-2	TRBJ2-3	-	CASSRTGYTDTQYF
TRBV12-3/TRBV12-4	TRBJ2-7	-	CASSSGQGVAEQYF
TRBV11-2	TRBJ1-5	few	CASSLSGTYSNQPQHF
TRBV5-1	TRBJ1-1	-	CASSLETNTEAFF
TRBV5-1	TRBJ2-1	many	CASSFSPLGYNEQFF
TRBV6-5	TRBJ1-4	many	CASSPPGRANEKLFF
TRBV25-1	TRBJ2-3	few	CASSGGVGGTDTQYF
TRBV27	TRBJ1-5	-	CASSPRQGITQPQHF
TRBV5-1	TRBJ2-1	few	CASSLGQGGPYNEQFF
TRBV5-6	TRBJ2-2	-	CASSWMTGATGELFF
TRBV24-1	TRBJ1-4	once	CATSNRQEGEVDEKLFF
TRBV15	TRBJ2-5	few	CATSRDNGETQYF
TRBV20-1	TRBJ2-7	few	CSAGDRFYEQYF
TRBV9	TRBJ2-1	few	CASSGGLARYNEQFF